Detailed here is one TCR beta chain. The antigen remains unidentified. This sample is part of a study of response to subunit inactivated influenza vaccine. The study, taken as a whole, reports: It was suggested by the authors that few new T cells are recruited by each seasonal influenza vaccination.

TCRdb processed the RT-PCR reads anew with MiXCR; each CDR3 protein has one entry. The sample gives about 650,000 distinct CDR3 sequences, roughly 14% of which show up once; about 9.9% is in the top ten. The length of the CDR3 is 16 residues. The trim removed 4 bases at V and 1 base at J, leaving 9 bases unmatched. CDR1 SGHAT and CDR2 FQNNGV come from the germline V gene. The sample in question was PBMCs from blood, obtained 11 to 12 days after vaccination. This receptor was obtained from a man aged 50-59 years who received an inactivated influenza vaccine. The chain carries TRBV11-2 and TRBJ2-5; 7 nucleotides align to TRBD2. The CDR3 sequence: CASSSLGGGVQETQYF. In DNA, the CDR3 is TGTGCCAGCAGCTCCCTAGGCGGGGGAGTCCAAGAGACCCAGTACTTC.